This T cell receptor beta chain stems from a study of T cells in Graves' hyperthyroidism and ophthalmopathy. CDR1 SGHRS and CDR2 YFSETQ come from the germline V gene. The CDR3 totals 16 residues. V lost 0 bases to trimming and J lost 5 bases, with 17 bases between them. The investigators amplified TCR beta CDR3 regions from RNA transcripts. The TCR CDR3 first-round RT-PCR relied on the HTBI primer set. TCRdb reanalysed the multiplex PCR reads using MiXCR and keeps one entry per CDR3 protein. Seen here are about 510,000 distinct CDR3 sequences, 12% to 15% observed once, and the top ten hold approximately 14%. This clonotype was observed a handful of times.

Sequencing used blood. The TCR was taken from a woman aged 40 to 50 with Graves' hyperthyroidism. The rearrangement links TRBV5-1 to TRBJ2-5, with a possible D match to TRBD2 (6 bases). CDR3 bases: TGCGCCAGCAGCTTGGAGGTTTTAGATGGGGGGGAGACCCAGTACTTC. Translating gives CASSLEVLDGGETQYF.